The 18 T cell receptor beta chains below all came from one sample that was sequenced in a study of control samples from healthy donors and cancer patients. The assay was immunoSEQ multiplex PCR, and TCRdb's table has in-frame clones only and misses some. The sample shows 150,000 to 180,000 clones, 93% of them seen only once. Sequencing was performed on blood. The source is a man between 50 and 59 years old in good health.

CDR3 in amino acids: CASSLQWGRTTGELFF. The CDR3 DNA follows: TGTGCCAGCTCACTCCAGTGGGGCAGAACAACCGGGGAGCTGTTTTTT. This chain connects TRBV18 to TRBJ2-2; perhaps TRBD1 as D (5 bases). This CDR3 comprises 16 residues. The germline CDR1 and CDR2 sequences are KGHSH and LQKENI. V was trimmed by 4 bases and J by 5 bases, leaving 17 bases between them.

The rearrangement uses TRBV19 and TRBJ1-4, with D maybe TRBD1 (5 bases). This CDR3 has 14 amino acids. Trimming pared 5 bases from V and 8 bases from J, leaving 15 bases between. CDR1 LNHDA and CDR2 SQIVND come from the germline V gene (reference sequence). The CDR3 region is CASSARGPPEKLFF. The CDR3 bases are TGTGCCAGTAGTGCTCGGGGACCTCCCGAAAAACTGTTTTTT.

The chain employs TRBV15 and TRBJ2-2; D not resolved. Trimming stripped 7 bases from V and 4 bases from J, with 13 bases between. CDR3 length: 14 residues. Germline lookup yields CDR1 LNHNV and CDR2 YYDKDF (reference sequence). The CDR3 sequence is CATKRSSSTGELFF. In nucleotides, the CDR3 is TGTGCCACCAAAAGGAGTAGCTCCACCGGGGAGCTGTTTTTT.

The V gene is TRBV25-1, the J gene TRBJ2-3; no definite D call. This CDR3 has 16 amino acids. Germline V gene data show CDR1 as MGHDK and CDR2 as SYGVNS. Deletions cut 2 bases from V and 1 base from J, with 13 bases between. The CDR3 DNA reads TGTGCCAGCAGTGAAGGAACCGCCCCAGGCACAGATACGCAGTATTTT. Its translation is CASSEGTAPGTDTQYF.

The chain carries TRBV24-1 and TRBJ1-1; possibly TRBD1 for D (5 bases). V was pared by 7 bases and J by 0 bases, with 17 bases between. Germline CDR1 reads KGHDR; CDR2 reads SFDVKD. There are 16 residues in the CDR3. CDR3 in amino acids: CATRAGRNNMNTEAFF. The CDR3 DNA reads as TGTGCCACCAGGGCAGGGCGTAACAACATGAACACTGAAGCTTTCTTT.

The V gene is TRBV2, the J gene TRBJ2-7; D is unresolved. CDR3 length equals 13 residues. V shed 7 bases and J shed 4 bases, with 14 bases lying between them. The germline V gene has CDR1 SNHLY and CDR2 FYNNEI. This CDR3 reads CASKGAVFYEQYF. CDR3 bases: TGTGCCAGCAAGGGTGCGGTTTTTTACGAGCAGTACTTC. Full variable domain (outside the CDR3, taken from reference TRBV2 and TRBJ2-7): EPEVTQTPSHQVTQMGQEVILRCVPISNHLYFYWYRQILGQKVEFLVSFYNNEISEKSEIFDDQFSVERPDGSNFTLKIRSTKLEDSAMYFCASKGAVFYEQYFGPGTRLTVT.

The J gene is TRBJ2-1, the V gene TRBV6-6; D gene unclear. CDR1 and CDR2 from the germline V gene are MNHNY and SVGAGI (reference sequence). The V end was cut by 8 bases, the J end by 4 bases, with 15 bases between. The CDR3 consists of 14 residues. CDR3 DNA: TGTGCCAGCCGCTCCAGGAGCTTATACAATGAGCAGTTCTTC. The encoded protein is CASRSRSLYNEQFF.

This rearrangement joins TRBV7-2 to TRBJ2-1; 10 bases agree with TRBD2. The CDR3 totals 15 residues. The germline gives CDR1 SGHTA, CDR2 FQGNSA. J was trimmed by 4 bases and V by 7 bases; bases with no gene match: 7. The DNA for the CDR3 is TGTGCCAGCATTATCGGGACTAGCGTGTACAATGAGCAGTTCTTC. Translated: CASIIGTSVYNEQFF.

The gene calls are TRBV29-1 and TRBJ1-6; possibly TRBD1 for D (6 bases). This CDR3 comprises 13 residues. Per the germline V gene, CDR1 is SQVTM and CDR2 is ANQGSEA. V shed 6 bases and J shed 5 bases, with 11 bases lying between them. The CDR3 region has the DNA TGCAGCGTCGGACAGTCGAATAATTCACCCCTCCACTTT. This codes for CSVGQSNNSPLHF.

The chain recombines TRBV25-1 with TRBJ1-4; D is undetermined. V was trimmed by 3 bases and J by 5 bases, leaving 7 bases between them. Germline V gene lookup returns CDR1 MGHDK and CDR2 SYGVNS. CDR3 size: 13 residues. This CDR3 is CASSEGYNEKLFF. CDR3 sequence (DNA): TGTGCCAGCAGTGAGGGATACAATGAAAAACTGTTTTTT.

This sequence joins TRBV19 and TRBJ1-2; 10 bases agree with TRBD1. V dropped 7 bases and J dropped 4; count of bases not matched to a gene: 9. Germline V gives CDR1 LNHDA, CDR2 SQIVND (reference sequence). The CDR3 length is 15 residues. The CDR3 spells CASMHPGTGVYGYTF. CDR3 DNA: TGTGCCAGTATGCACCCAGGGACAGGGGTCTATGGCTACACCTTC.

V usage is TRBV11-2 and J usage is TRBJ2-5, with no clear D. The V gene's germline CDR1 is SGHAT and CDR2 FQNNGV. With 2 bases removed from V and 3 bases from J, the gap between germline ends came to 4 bases. CDR3 length: 12 amino acids. In DNA form, the CDR3 reads TGTGCCAGCAGCTTACAGGAAGAGACCCAGTACTTC. This sequence encodes CASSLQEETQYF.

The J gene is TRBJ1-5, the V gene TRBV28; D might be TRBD1 (6 bases). The germline V and J ends were trimmed by 7 bases and 6 bases, with 19 bases remaining between them. This CDR3 is 15 amino acids long. Germline assignment: CDR1 MDHEN and CDR2 SYDVKM. CDR3 sequence (DNA): TGTGCCAGCACCGGAGGCCAGGGGTCAGGTCAGCCCCAGCATTTT. Translating gives CASTGGQGSGQPQHF.

The chain couples TRBV3-1 (or the pseudogene TRBV3-2) to TRBJ1-6; 8 bases agree with TRBD1. V lost 4 bases to trimming and J lost 11 bases; unmatched junction nucleotides: 7. CDR1 is LGHDT and CDR2 is YNNKEL in the germline V gene (reference sequence). The CDR3 sequence is 14 residues long. CDR3 protein: CASSPYRGDAPLHF. The CDR3 region has the DNA TGTGCCAGCAGCCCTTACAGGGGGGATGCACCCCTCCACTTT.

The V call is TRBV5-1, the J call TRBJ2-1, with TRBD1 matching over 10 bases. CDR3 length: 15 amino acids. Per germline, CDR1 SGHRS and CDR2 YFSETQ. V shed 7 bases, J shed 5 bases, and the junction held 9 bases outside the gene matches. CDR3 sequence: CASLTGQGPNNEQFF. CDR3 DNA sequence: TGCGCCAGCTTGACGGGACAGGGGCCCAACAATGAGCAGTTCTTC.

The gene calls are TRBV10-1 and TRBJ1-5; D not resolved. This CDR3 comprises 13 residues. Trimming cost V 3 bases and J 5 bases, with 8 bases left between them. Germline CDR1 and CDR2: WNHNN and SYGVQD (reference sequence). The CDR3 here is CASSDQAYQPQHF. The CDR3 DNA follows: TGCGCCAGCAGTGACCAGGCTTATCAGCCCCAGCATTTT.

The chain employs TRBV30 and TRBJ2-7, with TRBD1 identical over 10 bases. Trimming removed 5 bases from V and 3 bases from J; junction bases left unmatched: 4. Per germline, CDR1 GTSNPN and CDR2 SVGIG (reference sequence). The CDR3 covers 13 residues. CDR3 loop: CAWLGTGDYEQYF. The CDR3 coding sequence is TGTGCCTGGTTGGGGACAGGGGACTACGAGCAGTACTTC.

The chain joins TRBV12-3 or TRBV12-4 to TRBJ1-1; a weak D match, TRBD1 (5 bases). The CDR3 runs 13 residues. The V end lost 3 bases, the J end lost 4 bases, and 9 bases lay between the germline ends. The CDR3 loop is CASSFGTLTEAFF. The DNA for the CDR3 is TGTGCCAGCAGTTTTGGGACCCTCACTGAAGCTTTCTTT.